A selection of T cell receptor beta chains follows, all from one sample in a study of blood T cell repertoires in COVID-19. Using immunoSEQ multiplex PCR, the repertoire was profiled, and TCRdb retains in-frame clones only, with some absent. This sample has about 68,000 clones, with approximately 81% found just once. The sequenced sample consisted of peripheral blood. Source of these receptors: a man in his fifties with active COVID-19. The CDR3 runs from the conserved cysteine through the conserved F or W. The D gene is left open where the match is weak. For some rows the clone size is stated as once, few or many, or as a class when expanded; others skip it.

cdr3_length j_call d_call clone_size v_call cdr3_nt cdr3_aa
15 TRBJ2-4 . once TRBV6-2/TRBV6-3 TGTGCCAGCAGTTACTTTCCAGAGGGCAAAAACATTCAGTACTTC CASSYFPEGKNIQYF
15 TRBJ2-2 TRBD2 . TRBV30 TGTGCCTGGAGTGTACTAGCGGGAGGGCCCGGGGAGCTGTTTTTT CAWSVLAGGPGELFF
12 TRBJ2-1 . . TRBV15 TGTGCCACCAGGGACTACGACAATGAGCAGTTCTTC CATRDYDNEQFF
18 TRBJ2-4 . . TRBV7-8 TGTGCCAGCAGCCCCCGTCCCGGGACATCGACCATTGGAAACATTCAGTACTTC CASSPRPGTSTIGNIQYF
14 TRBJ1-1 TRBD1 . TRBV7-9 TGTGCCAGCAGCATCTCCGGGACAGCGAATGTAGCTTTCTTT CASSISGTANVAFF
12 TRBJ2-7 . . TRBV2 TGTGCCAGCAGTGTCGAACGGTACGAGCAGTACTTC CASSVERYEQYF
13 TRBJ2-1 . few TRBV7-7 TGTGCTAGCAGCCAACTTAGGGGTGGTGAGCAGTTCTTC CASSQLRGGEQFF
15 TRBJ2-7 TRBD2 few TRBV27 TGTGCCAGCAGTTTGTACGGGGGGATTTTGGGCGAGCAGTACTTC CASSLYGGILGEQYF
16 TRBJ2-1 TRBD2 . TRBV19 TGTGCCAGTACCCCGACTAGCTGGAGCTCCTACAATGAGCAGTTCTTC CASTPTSWSSYNEQFF
21 TRBJ2-1 . . TRBV21-1 TGTGCCAGCAGCAAGGGACTACTAGCGGGTACTGCCAGAGGGGGTTACGATGAGCAGTTCTTC CASSKGLLAGTARGGYDEQFF
15 TRBJ2-2 . . TRBV11-3 TGTGCCAGCAGCTTAGGGACAGCGCAGACCGGGGAGCTGTTTTTT CASSLGTAQTGELFF
14 TRBJ1-1 . . TRBV14 TGTGCCAGCGATCTTTTACAGGTTAACACTGAAGCTTTCTTT CASDLLQVNTEAFF
16 TRBJ1-5 . . TRBV11-3 TGTGCCAGCAGCCTCACCCTGGTAGATAGCAATCAGCCCCAGCATTTT CASSLTLVDSNQPQHF
12 TRBJ1-3 . . TRBV6-5 TGTGCCAGCAGGAGCTCTGGAAACACCATATATTTT CASRSSGNTIYF
13 TRBJ1-2 TRBD1 . TRBV7-8 TGTGCCACCGCGCTGGACAGGAACTATGGCTACACCTTC CATALDRNYGYTF
14 TRBJ2-7 TRBD1 few TRBV7-8 TGTGCCAGCAGCAGCCACCAGGGGGCCTACGAGCAGTACTTC CASSSHQGAYEQYF
15 TRBJ2-3 TRBD2 . TRBV7-6 TGTGCCAGCAGCTCCCTTCAGCGGGAGACAGATACGCAGTATTTT CASSSLQRETDTQYF
13 TRBJ2-3 TRBD2 . TRBV7-8 TGTGCCACCGGGGGGTCCTTCACAGATACGCAGTATTTT CATGGSFTDTQYF
12 TRBJ1-1 . . TRBV11-3 TGTGCCAGCAGCTTAGAGACAGGTGAAGCTTTCTTT CASSLETGEAFF
14 TRBJ2-7 . . TRBV27 TGTGCCAGCAGTTTCTTAGCGGTTCGGGACGAGCAGTACTTC CASSFLAVRDEQYF
16 TRBJ1-6 . . TRBV7-2 TGTGCCAGCAGGCTAACCAATGGGCCCCTTGGTTCACCCCTCCACTTT CASRLTNGPLGSPLHF
15 TRBJ2-1 . . TRBV2 TGTGCCAGCAGTTCCGGGACAACCTCCTACAATGAGCAGTTCTTC CASSSGTTSYNEQFF
12 TRBJ2-7 TRBD1 . TRBV2 TGTGCCAGCAGGCAACAGGGGGACGAGCAGTACTTC CASRQQGDEQYF
15 TRBJ2-1 TRBD1 . TRBV7-8 TGTGCCAGCAGCTCACCGGGACAGGGGTACAATGAGCAGTTCTTC CASSSPGQGYNEQFF
14 TRBJ2-3 . . TRBV15 TGTGCCACGAAAGGGGGTCCTAGCACAGATACGCAGTATTTT CATKGGPSTDTQYF
13 TRBJ2-5 TRBD2 . TRBV2 TGTGCCAGCAGTGTTTTGGGAGGGGAGACCCAGTACTTC CASSVLGGETQYF
15 TRBJ1-5 TRBD1 . TRBV7-8 TGTGCCAGCAGCTTACGGGACAGAGCTTATCAGCCCCAGCATTTT CASSLRDRAYQPQHF
14 TRBJ2-1 TRBD1 few TRBV24-1 TGTGCCACCAGTGATCGACACAGGGGTGAGGAGCAGTTCTTC CATSDRHRGEEQFF
13 TRBJ1-1 . few TRBV30 TGTGCCTGGAGTCAGAACCTGAACACTGAAGCTTTCTTT CAWSQNLNTEAFF
13 TRBJ2-1 . . TRBV27 TGTGCCAGCAGTTGGTACGGGAACAATGAGCAGTTCTTC CASSWYGNNEQFF
16 TRBJ2-3 TRBD2 . TRBV23-1 TGCGCCAGCAGACGCGGGGGAGAACGTAGCACAGATACGCAGTATTTT CASRRGGERSTDTQYF
14 TRBJ1-6 . few TRBV21-1 TGTGCCAGCAGCAAAGTGGGCCCAAATTCACCCCTCCACTTT CASSKVGPNSPLHF
15 TRBJ2-7 . once TRBV5-1 TGCGCCAGCAGCTTGGGACTCTACCTCTCCTACGAGCAGTACTTC CASSLGLYLSYEQYF
17 TRBJ2-3 TRBD2 . TRBV3-1/TRBV3-2 TGTGCCAGCAGCCAAGATGGAGCGGGGGGGCCCCCAGATACGCAGTATTTT CASSQDGAGGPPDTQYF
15 TRBJ2-7 . . TRBV19 TGTGCCAGTAGTATGGGTCCAGACAGGATTTACGAGCAGTACTTC CASSMGPDRIYEQYF
11 TRBJ2-5 . . TRBV19 TGTGCCAGTAGTATGCGGGAGACCCAGTACTTC CASSMRETQYF
12 TRBJ2-1 . . TRBV6-1 TGTGCCAGCAGTGAACCCCATTTGGAGCAGTTCTTC CASSEPHLEQFF